The 27 T cell receptor beta chains below come from one sample, sequenced in a study of vaccination and CD4 T cells after COVID-19. Cultured CD4+ T cell DNA was sequenced using the Oncomine TCR Beta short-read assay. TCRdb redid the calling of the PCR reads with MiXCR, one entry per CDR3 protein. In the table there are around 20,000 distinct CDR3 sequences, less than 45% of which are singletons. No cognate antigen is known for these TCRs. The time point was: late sampling 161 to 241 days after vaccination in a few convalescent patients. Treatment described: roughly nine-day PBMC culture with coronavirus spike peptide pools or control peptides (ViraFEST assay). Material: CD4+ T cells from blood, cultured in vitro, obtained about 7 months after SARS-CoV-2 vaccination. The source is a human donor who had recovered from COVID-19.

This clonotype has only a few counts. V and J are TRBV18 and TRBJ2-5; D tentatively fits TRBD1 or TRBD2 (5 bases each). Trimming removed 4 bases from V and 5 bases from J, with 11 bases in between. The CDR3 consists of 13 residues. The V gene's germline CDR1 is KGHSH and CDR2 LQKENI. CDR3 nucleotides: TGTGCCAGCTCACTGGGGGTCGGGGAGACCCAGTACTTC. This codes for CASSLGVGETQYF.

This clonotype appeared a few times. The chain has TRBV7-2 and TRBJ1-2; a weak D match, TRBD1 (6 bases). The germline V gene encodes CDR1 SGHTA and CDR2 FQGNSA. This CDR3 is 13 amino acids long. V dropped 1 base and J dropped 8 bases, with 11 bases sitting between them. In nucleotides, the CDR3 is TGTGCCAGCAGCTTAGAGTCGGGGGGCGGCTACACCTTC. Its protein product is CASSLESGGGYTF.

The chain recombines TRBV27 with TRBJ1-1; D perhaps matches TRBD1 (5 bases). Germline CDR1 reads MNHEY; CDR2 reads SMNVEV (reference sequence). V was shortened by 1 base and J by 1 base, with 7 bases between the two germline ends. The CDR3 extends over 14 amino acids. CDR3: CASSLWGGNTEAFF. DNA for the CDR3: TGTGCCAGCAGTTTATGGGGGGGGAACACTGAAGCTTTCTTT.

The rearrangement links TRBV7-2 to TRBJ2-5; no firm D call. The CDR3 has 15 residues. The germline V gene has CDR1 SGHTA and CDR2 FQGNSA. The V and J ends lost 1 base and 0 bases respectively, with 9 bases between them. CDR3 region: CASSLVSTYQETQYF. The DNA of the CDR3 is TGTGCCAGCAGCTTAGTCTCAACGTACCAAGAGACCCAGTACTTC. Full variable domain (outside the CDR3, taken from reference TRBV7-2 and TRBJ2-5): GAGVSQSPSNKVTEKGKDVELRCDPISGHTALYWYRQSLGQGLEFLIYFQGNSAPDKSGLPSDRFSAERTGGSVSTLTIQRTQQEDSAVYLCASSLVSTYQETQYFGPGTRLLVL.

This chain uses TRBV21-1 with TRBJ2-3; the D segment call TRBD1 is taken from the table without a DNA check. TRBV21-1 is recorded as a pseudogene. This CDR3 region has 16 residues. CDR3 amino acids: CASSNLQGAPVDTQYF. The DNA of the CDR3 is TGTGCCAGCAGCAACCTACAGGGGGCGCCGGTAGATACGCAGTATTTT.

The rearrangement links TRBV6-2 or TRBV6-3 to TRBJ2-7; D is perhaps TRBD1 (6 bases). Germline V lookup: CDR1 MNHEY, CDR2 SVGEGT. V gave up 5 bases and J gave up 4 bases, with 18 bases separating them. The CDR3 sequence is 15 residues long. CDR3 DNA: TGTGCCAGCAGTCGCAAGACAGGCGGGTTTTACGAGCAGTACTTC. Its protein product is CASSRKTGGFYEQYF.

This clonotype has only a few counts. This rearrangement joins TRBV20-1 to TRBJ2-3; 10 nucleotides line up with TRBD2. The CDR3 covers 21 residues. Germline CDR1 DFQATT, CDR2 SNEGSKA (reference sequence). V was clipped by 3 bases and J by 0 bases; unmatched bases: 21. CDR3 in amino acids: CSARSSWWGLAGVDSTDTQYF. The CDR3 nucleotides read TGCAGTGCTAGGTCCTCCTGGTGGGGGCTAGCGGGGGTAGATAGCACAGATACGCAGTATTTT.

The V call is TRBV10-3, the J call TRBJ1-5, with TRBD1 identical over 7 bases. With V trimmed by 10 bases and J by 2 bases, 2 bases remained unmatched. The germline gives CDR1 ENHRY, CDR2 SYGVKD. The CDR3 extends over 12 amino acids. CDR3 in DNA: TGTGCCACCGGACAGGGCAATCAGCCCCAGCATTTT. Protein: CATGQGNQPQHF.

This clonotype appeared once. The rearrangement uses TRBV20-1 and TRBJ1-2; no definite D call. Germline-derived CDR1 and CDR2 are DFQATT and SNEGSKA (reference sequence). V lost 6 bases and J 0 bases, leaving 8 bases between the germline ends. This CDR3 contains 12 residues. The CDR3 loop is CSAARANYGYTF. CDR3 sequence (DNA): TGCAGTGCGGCTCGCGCTAACTATGGCTACACCTTC.

The sample holds a few counts of this clonotype. The CDR3 loop is CASSEGTATIYGYTF. The CDR3 nucleotides read TGTGCCAGCAGTGAAGGCACAGCCACTATCTATGGCTACACCTTC. The chain is built from TRBV6-1 and TRBJ1-2; D unclear. The CDR3 is made up of 15 amino acids. V was cut by 1 base and J by 4 bases, with 13 bases left in between. Germline V lookup: CDR1 MNHNS, CDR2 SASEGT.

In this sample, this clonotype turned up a few times. The chain combines TRBV7-2 with TRBJ2-7; D remains unclear. V was shortened by 1 base and J by 3 bases, with 7 bases between the two germline ends. The germline CDR1 and CDR2 sequences are SGHTA and FQGNSA. The CDR3 is 13 residues long. CDR3 amino acids: CASSLEAGYEQYF. CDR3 nucleotides: TGTGCCAGCAGCTTAGAGGCCGGCTACGAGCAGTACTTC.

This chain's CDR3 is CSASPDRGEQFF. In DNA, the CDR3 is TGCAGTGCTAGCCCCGACAGGGGGGAGCAGTTCTTC. The chain employs TRBV20-1 and TRBJ2-1; 9 bases match TRBD1. Germline V gives CDR1 DFQATT, CDR2 SNEGSKA (reference sequence). V lost 3 bases, J lost 10 bases, and 4 bases stayed unmatched. CDR3 length: 12 residues.

Of note for this clonotype: One end of the junction is discordant with germline, which a read error may explain. This chain links TRBV7-8 with TRBJ2-7; no clear D. Germline lookup yields CDR1 SGHVS and CDR2 FQNEAQ. CDR3 length: 14 residues. CDR3 amino acids: CASSLSAGYYGQYF. The CDR3 nucleotides are TGTGCCAGCAGCTTGTCAGCAGGCTACTACGGGCAGTACTTC. The whole variable domain, filled in from reference TRBV7-8 and TRBJ2-7, reads GAGVSQSPRYKVAKRGQDVALRCDPISGHVSLFWYQQALGQGPEFLTYFQNEAQLDKSGLPSDRFFAERPEGSVSTLKIQRTQQEDSAVYLCASSLSAGYYGQYFGPGTRLTVT.

This sequence joins TRBV7-3 and TRBJ1-6; D perhaps matches TRBD1 (6 bases). The CDR3 sequence is 14 residues long. The germline V gene has CDR1 SGHTA and CDR2 FQGTGA. V lost 1 base and J lost 6, with 7 bases in between. The CDR3 is CASSLNRANSPLHF. CDR3 DNA sequence: TGTGCCAGCAGCTTAAACAGGGCTAATTCACCCCTCCACTTT.

The chain links TRBV6-1 to TRBJ2-3; the D call may be TRBD1 or TRBD2 (5 bases each). The CDR3 extends over 17 amino acids. CDR1 and CDR2 (germline): MNHNS, SASEGT. V was shortened by 4 bases and J by 1 base, with 18 bases between the two germline ends. CDR3 region: CASSGRGRLKGTDTQYF. CDR3 nucleotide sequence: TGTGCCAGCAGTGGTCGGGGCCGGCTAAAAGGCACAGATACGCAGTATTTT.

The rearrangement joins TRBV20-1 to TRBJ2-7, with no clear D. The CDR3 totals 13 residues. Per germline, CDR1 DFQATT and CDR2 SNEGSKA (reference sequence). Trimming stripped 7 bases from V and 0 bases from J, with 13 bases between. CDR3: CSGRVPNSYEQYF. As DNA, the CDR3 is TGCAGTGGAAGGGTCCCCAACTCCTACGAGCAGTACTTC.

The chain joins TRBV12-1 to TRBJ1-5. TRBV12-1 is a pseudogene segment. The CDR3 consists of 17 residues. The CDR3 reads CASSSEGGPPWCQPQHF. CDR3 sequence (DNA): TGTGCCAGCAGCTCGGAAGGAGGGCCGCCTTGGTGTCAGCCCCAGCATTTT.

The J gene is TRBJ2-3, the V gene TRBV27, with D perhaps being TRBD1 or TRBD2 (6 bases each). Germline V lookup: CDR1 MNHEY, CDR2 SMNVEV (reference sequence). The CDR3 runs 16 residues. With 5 bases removed from V and 4 bases from J, the gap between germline ends came to 19 bases. The CDR3 nucleotides read TGTGCCAGCAGTCGGGGGTGGGGCAGGGGATCAGATACGCAGTATTTT. Protein product: CASSRGWGRGSDTQYF.

This clonotype was picked up many times. V and J are TRBV20-1 and TRBJ1-6, with TRBD1 as a possible D gene (5 bases). V dropped 2 bases and J dropped 5 bases, with 10 bases sitting between them. The CDR3 is 14 residues long. From germline, CDR1 is DFQATT and CDR2 SNEGSKA (reference sequence). CDR3 nucleotide sequence: TGCAGTGCTAGACATGGGGCCGATAATTCACCCCTCCACTTT. It yields the protein CSARHGADNSPLHF.

V is TRBV11-2 and J is TRBJ2-5; TRBD1 aligns across 7 bases. Germline V gene sequence: CDR1 SGHAT, CDR2 FQNNGV. CDR3 size: 15 residues. V lost 7 bases, J lost 4 bases, and 12 bases stayed unmatched. CDR3 amino acids: CASIQRQGIVETQYF. The CDR3 DNA sequence: TGTGCCAGCATCCAGAGACAGGGAATAGTAGAGACCCAGTACTTC.

The chain employs TRBV19 and TRBJ1-2, with TRBD1 matching over 7 bases. The germline CDR1 and CDR2 sequences are LNHDA and SQIVND (reference sequence). The CDR3 extends over 14 amino acids. V shed 5 bases and J 6 bases; nucleotides not matched to a gene: 9. The CDR3 protein is CASSSLTGWNGYTF. The DNA for the CDR3 is TGTGCCAGTAGTTCCTTGACAGGGTGGAATGGCTACACCTTC.

CDR3 bases: TGTGCCTTACAGGGGGCCTCGCTCCCCTACGAGCAGTACTTC. Translation gives CALQGASLPYEQYF. V is TRBV30 and J is TRBJ2-7, with 9 bases aligning to TRBD1. The CDR3 runs 14 residues. V shed 7 bases and J 2 bases; nucleotides not matched to a gene: 9. The germline V gene has CDR1 GTSNPN and CDR2 SVGIG (reference sequence). The full variable domain, in which reference TRBV30 and TRBJ2-7 provide the parts outside the CDR3, is SQTIHQWPATLVQPVGSPLSLECTVEGTSNPNLYWYRQAAGRGLQLLFYSVGIGQISSEVPQNLSASRPQDRQFILSSKKLLLSDSGFYLCALQGASLPYEQYFGPGTRLTVT.

This clonotype was picked up a small number of times. The chain uses TRBV6-5 and TRBJ1-2; D uncertain. The germline V gene encodes CDR1 MNHEY and CDR2 SVGAGI. Trimming took 4 bases from V and 8 from J, leaving 17 bases between them. CDR3 length equals 14 residues. The CDR3 nucleotides are TGTGCCAGCAGTTCCCGCCCCGGGGTAAACGGCTACACCTTC. It yields the protein CASSSRPGVNGYTF.

This clonotype appeared a few times. This chain connects TRBV10-3 to TRBJ1-2; no definite D call. Trimming left V 0 bases short and J 6 bases short, with 8 bases between. Germline V gene lookup returns CDR1 ENHRY and CDR2 SYGVKD. The CDR3 has 13 residues. The CDR3 reads CAISESRGNGYTF. The CDR3, as DNA: TGTGCCATCAGTGAGTCGAGAGGAAATGGCTACACCTTC.

The rearrangement uses TRBV28 and TRBJ2-5, with D uncertain. Germline-derived CDR1 and CDR2 are MDHEN and SYDVKM. CDR3 size: 12 residues. Trimming removed 6 bases from V and 5 bases from J, with 10 bases in between. CDR3 bases: TGTGCCAGCAGCCTCCTGGGCGAGACCCAGTACTTC. Translation: CASSLLGETQYF.

V gene TRBV27 combines with J gene TRBJ1-1, with 7 bases fitting TRBD1. From germline, CDR1 is MNHEY and CDR2 SMNVEV (reference sequence). The length of the CDR3 is 15 residues. V lost 5 bases, J lost 3 bases, and 9 bases stayed unmatched. The CDR3 here is CASSRPRDRYTEAFF. The CDR3 DNA follows: TGTGCCAGCAGTCGACCCCGGGACAGATACACTGAAGCTTTCTTT.

A remark on this clonotype: The junction and the germline gene differ at one end; a read error may be behind it. The rearrangement links TRBV7-9 to TRBJ1-2; TRBD1 might be the D (6 bases). Germline V CDR1 and CDR2: SEHNR, FQNEAQ (reference sequence). This CDR3 is 13 amino acids long. CDR3 residues: CAGSPDRTRGYTF. As DNA, the CDR3 is TGTGCCGGCAGCCCCGACAGGACCCGGGGCTACACCTTC. The variable domain in full, with the rest retrieved from reference TRBV7-9 and TRBJ1-2, is DTGVSQNPRHKITKRGQNVTFRCDPISEHNRLYWYRQTLGQGPEFLTYFQNEAQLEKSRLLSDRFSAERPKGSFSTLEIQRTEQGDSAMYLCAGSPDRTRGYTFGSGTRLTVV.